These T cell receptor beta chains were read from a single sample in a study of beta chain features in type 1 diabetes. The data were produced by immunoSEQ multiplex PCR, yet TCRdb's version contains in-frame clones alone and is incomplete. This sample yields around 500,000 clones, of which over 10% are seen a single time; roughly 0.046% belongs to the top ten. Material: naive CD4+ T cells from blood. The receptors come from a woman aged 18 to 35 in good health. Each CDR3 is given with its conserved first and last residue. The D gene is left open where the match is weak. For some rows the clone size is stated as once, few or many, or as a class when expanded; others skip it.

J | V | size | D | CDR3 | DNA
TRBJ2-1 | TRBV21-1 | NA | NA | CASSKGGTSGNNEQFF | TGTGCCAGCAGCAAAGGGGGGACTAGCGGAAACAATGAGCAGTTCTTC
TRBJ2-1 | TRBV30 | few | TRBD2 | CAWSALAGFREQFF | TGTGCCTGGAGTGCGCTAGCGGGATTTCGTGAGCAGTTCTTC
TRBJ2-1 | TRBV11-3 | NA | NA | CASSPPGLQFF | TGTGCCAGCAGCCCACCGGGTCTGCAGTTCTTC
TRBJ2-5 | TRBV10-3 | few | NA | CAISNQETQYF | TGTGCCATCAGTAATCAAGAGACCCAGTACTTC
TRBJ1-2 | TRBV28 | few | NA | CASSLAANYGYTF | TGTGCCAGCAGTTTAGCCGCGAACTATGGCTACACCTTC
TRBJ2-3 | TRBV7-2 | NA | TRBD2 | CASSPRLALSTDTQYF | TGTGCCAGCAGCCCCAGACTAGCGCTTAGCACAGATACGCAGTATTTT
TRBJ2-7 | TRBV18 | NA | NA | CASSPKGTGYHEQYF | TGTGCCAGCTCACCAAAAGGTACAGGGTACCACGAGCAGTACTTC
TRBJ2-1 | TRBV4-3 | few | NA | CASSQIRSYNEQFF | TGCGCCAGCAGCCAAATCAGGTCCTACAATGAGCAGTTCTTC
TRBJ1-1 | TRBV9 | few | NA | CASSVASMNTEAFF | TGTGCCAGCAGCGTAGCTTCCATGAACACTGAAGCTTTCTTT
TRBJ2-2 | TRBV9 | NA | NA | CASSDGRVNTGELFF | TGTGCCAGCAGCGACGGACGTGTGAACACCGGGGAGCTGTTTTTT
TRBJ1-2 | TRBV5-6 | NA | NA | CASSPNHRGYTF | TGTGCCAGCAGCCCGAACCACAGGGGCTACACCTTC
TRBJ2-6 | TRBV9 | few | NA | CASSVGTAGANVLTF | TGTGCCAGCAGCGTGGGAACCGCTGGGGCCAACGTCCTGACTTTC
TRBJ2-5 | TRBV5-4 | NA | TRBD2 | CASSLGTSGGGTQYF | TGTGCCAGCAGCTTGGGGACTAGCGGGGGTGGGACCCAGTACTTC
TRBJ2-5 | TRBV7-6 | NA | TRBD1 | CASSLSGTVGETQYF | TGTGCCAGCAGCTTATCCGGGACAGTAGGAGAGACCCAGTACTTC
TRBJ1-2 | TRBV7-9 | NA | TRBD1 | CASSFRDRGRRDIYGYTF | TGTGCCAGCAGCTTCCGGGACAGGGGCCGCCGAGATATCTATGGCTACACCTTC
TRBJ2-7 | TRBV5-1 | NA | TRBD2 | CASSLNLAGYEQYF | TGCGCCAGCAGCTTGAATCTAGCGGGCTACGAGCAGTACTTC
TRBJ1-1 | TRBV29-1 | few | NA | CSVEAGSANTEAFF | TGCAGCGTTGAAGCAGGGTCGGCGAACACTGAAGCTTTCTTT
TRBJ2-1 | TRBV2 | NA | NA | CASSDVGPTANEQFF | TGTGCCAGCAGTGACGTGGGACCAACTGCCAATGAGCAGTTCTTC
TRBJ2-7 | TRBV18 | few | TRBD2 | CASSPGLAGAYEQYF | TGTGCCAGCTCACCGGGACTAGCGGGAGCCTACGAGCAGTACTTC
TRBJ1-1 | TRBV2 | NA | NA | CASSTGYSTEAFF | TGTGCCAGCAGTACAGGGTATAGCACTGAAGCTTTCTTT
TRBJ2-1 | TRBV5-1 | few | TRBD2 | CASSLELAGNEQFF | TGCGCCAGCAGCTTGGAACTAGCGGGAAATGAGCAGTTCTTC
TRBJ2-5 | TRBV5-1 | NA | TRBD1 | CASSLASGRGLGETQYF | TGCGCCAGCAGCTTGGCCTCTGGCAGGGGGCTGGGAGAGACCCAGTACTTC
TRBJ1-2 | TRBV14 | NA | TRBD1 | CASSNTGGSYGYTF | TGTGCCAGCAGCAACACAGGGGGGTCATACGGCTACACCTTC
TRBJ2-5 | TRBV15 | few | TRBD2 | CATSTGGARETQYF | TGTGCCACCAGCACGGGGGGGGCAAGGGAGACCCAGTACTTC
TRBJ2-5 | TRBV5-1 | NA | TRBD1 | CASSNTGAPQETQYF | TGCGCCAGCAGCAACACAGGGGCCCCTCAAGAGACCCAGTACTTC
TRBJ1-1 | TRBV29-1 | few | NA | CSAGRAFF | TGCAGCGCAGGTCGAGCTTTCTTT
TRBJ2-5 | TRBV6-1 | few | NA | CASSDYGTSYQETQYF | TGTGCCAGCAGTGATTACGGGACCTCTTACCAAGAGACCCAGTACTTC
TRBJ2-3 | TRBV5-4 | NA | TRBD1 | CASSPRTGIGDF | TGTGCCAGCAGCCCAAGGACAGGGATAGGGGATTTT
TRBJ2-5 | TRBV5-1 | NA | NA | CASSSYREETQYF | TGCGCCAGCAGCTCCTACAGGGAAGAGACCCAGTACTTC
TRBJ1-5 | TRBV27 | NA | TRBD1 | CASSERDRHQPQHF | TGTGCCAGCAGTGAGCGGGACAGGCATCAGCCCCAGCATTTT
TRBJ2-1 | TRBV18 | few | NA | CASSHDYSEQFF | TGTGCCAGCTCCCATGACTATTCTGAGCAGTTCTTC
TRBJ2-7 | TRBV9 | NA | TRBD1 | CASSVGDRGHTEQYF | TGTGCCAGCAGCGTAGGAGACAGGGGCCATACCGAGCAGTACTTC
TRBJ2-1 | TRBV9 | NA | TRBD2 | CASSVISGSSYNEQFF | TGTGCCAGCAGCGTGATTAGCGGGAGCTCCTACAATGAGCAGTTCTTC
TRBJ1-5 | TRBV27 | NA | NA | CASSLSIWVGDQPQHF | TGTGCCAGCAGTTTATCGATCTGGGTGGGGGATCAGCCCCAGCATTTT
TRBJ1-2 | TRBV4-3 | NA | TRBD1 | CASSHDQGARDYGYTF | TGCGCCAGCAGCCACGATCAGGGGGCGCGGGACTATGGCTACACCTTC
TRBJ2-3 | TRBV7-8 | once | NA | CASSLASLTDTQYF | TGTGCCAGCAGCTTAGCGTCACTTACAGATACGCAGTATTTT
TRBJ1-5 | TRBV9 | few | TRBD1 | CASSPTGTGHQPQHF | TGTGCCAGCAGCCCTACCGGGACAGGGCATCAGCCCCAGCATTTT
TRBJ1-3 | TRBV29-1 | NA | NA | CSVEISGNTIYF | TGCAGCGTTGAGATCTCTGGAAACACCATATATTTT
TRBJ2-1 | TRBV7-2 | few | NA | CASSFPGRLGFF | TGTGCCAGCAGCTTTCCCGGCCGGCTAGGGTTCTTC
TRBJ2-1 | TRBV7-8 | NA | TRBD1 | CASSSPRDRPYNEQFF | TGTGCCAGCAGCTCACCCCGGGACAGGCCTTACAATGAGCAGTTCTTC
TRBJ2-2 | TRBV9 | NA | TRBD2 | CASRLTAGTGELFF | TGTGCCAGCAGACTGACAGCGGGGACCGGGGAGCTGTTTTTT
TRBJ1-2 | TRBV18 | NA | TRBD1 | CASSPGTEAGYTF | TGTGCCAGCTCACCCGGGACAGAGGCTGGCTACACCTTC
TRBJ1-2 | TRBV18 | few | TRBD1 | CASSPGTGSLDREGNYGYTF | TGTGCCAGCTCCCCCGGGACAGGGAGTTTGGACCGCGAGGGTAACTATGGCTACACCTTC
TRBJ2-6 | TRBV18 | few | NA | CASSPQPPGANVLTF | TGTGCCAGCTCACCGCAGCCCCCTGGGGCCAACGTCCTGACTTTC